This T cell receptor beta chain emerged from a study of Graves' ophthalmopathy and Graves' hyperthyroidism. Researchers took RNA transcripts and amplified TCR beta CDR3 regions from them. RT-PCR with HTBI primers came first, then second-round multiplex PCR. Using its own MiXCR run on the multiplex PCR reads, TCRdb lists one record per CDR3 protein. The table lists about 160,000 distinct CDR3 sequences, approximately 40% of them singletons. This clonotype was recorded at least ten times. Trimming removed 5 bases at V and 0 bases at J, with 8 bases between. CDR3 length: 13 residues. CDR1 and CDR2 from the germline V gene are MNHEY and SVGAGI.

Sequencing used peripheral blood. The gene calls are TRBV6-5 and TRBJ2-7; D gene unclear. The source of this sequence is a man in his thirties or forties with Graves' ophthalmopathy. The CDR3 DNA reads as TGTGCCAGCAGTCTCGGTCTCTCCTACGAGCAGTACTTC. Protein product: CASSLGLSYEQYF.